This T cell receptor (beta chain) was found in a study of shared clonotypes between healthy human individuals. The CDR3 loop spans 15 amino acids. The germline V gene encodes CDR1 SGHRS and CDR2 YFSETQ. The V segment lost 0 bases and the J segment 7 bases; nucleotides outside the gene matches: 4. The count of this clone is one. Study processing details: Junction-only immunoSEQ data arrived without quality scores, meaning filtering differed. TCRdb's copy holds only in-frame clones and misses some; the assay was immunoSEQ multiplex PCR. D and trimming come from the DNA, and the V and J calls and clone size come from that table. This sample yields 2 million to 2.5 million clones, of which almost 96% are seen a single time; roughly 0.13% belongs to the top ten.

The source material was naive CD4+ T cells sorted from blood. Subset described: CD45RA+ positively selected. The chain links TRBV5-1 to TRBJ2-2; 9 bases are a match to TRBD1. The receptor comes from a man aged 18 to 35 in good health. The CDR3 DNA reads as TGCGCCAGCAGCTTGGCCGGGACAGGGATCGGGGAGCTGTTTTTT. It codes for CASSLAGTGIGELFF.